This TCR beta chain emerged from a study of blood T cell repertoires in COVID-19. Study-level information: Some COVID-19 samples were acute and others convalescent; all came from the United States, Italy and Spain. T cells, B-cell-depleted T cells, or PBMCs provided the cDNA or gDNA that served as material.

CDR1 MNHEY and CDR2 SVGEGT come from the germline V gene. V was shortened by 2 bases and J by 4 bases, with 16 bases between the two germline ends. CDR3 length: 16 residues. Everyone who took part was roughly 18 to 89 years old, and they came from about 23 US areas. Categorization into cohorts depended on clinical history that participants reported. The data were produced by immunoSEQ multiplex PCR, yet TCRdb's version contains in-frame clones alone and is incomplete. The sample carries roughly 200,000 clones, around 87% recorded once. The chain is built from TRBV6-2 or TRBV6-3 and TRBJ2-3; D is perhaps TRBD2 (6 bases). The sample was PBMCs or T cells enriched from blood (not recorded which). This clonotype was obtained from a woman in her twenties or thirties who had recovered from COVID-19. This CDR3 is CASSYRGGSFADTQYF. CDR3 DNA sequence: TGTGCCAGCAGTTACCGGGGAGGTTCCTTCGCAGATACGCAGTATTTT.